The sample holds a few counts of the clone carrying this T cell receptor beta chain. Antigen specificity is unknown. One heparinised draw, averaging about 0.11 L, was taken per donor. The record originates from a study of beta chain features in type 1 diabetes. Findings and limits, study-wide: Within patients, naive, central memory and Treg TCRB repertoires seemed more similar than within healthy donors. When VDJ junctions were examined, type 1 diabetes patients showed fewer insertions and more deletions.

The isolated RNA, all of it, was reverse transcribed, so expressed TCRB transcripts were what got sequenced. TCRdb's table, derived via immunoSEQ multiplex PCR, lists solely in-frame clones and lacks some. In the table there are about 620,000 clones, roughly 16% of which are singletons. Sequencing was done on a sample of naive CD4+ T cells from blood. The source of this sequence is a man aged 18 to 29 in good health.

The CDR3 protein is CASSQARGPGELFF. In nucleotides, the CDR3 is TGCGCCAGCAGCCAAGCCCGGGGCCCCGGGGAGCTGTTTTTT. The rearrangement links TRBV4-3 to TRBJ2-2; perhaps D is TRBD1 or TRBD2 (5 bases each). The germline V gene has CDR1 LGHNA and CDR2 YSLEER. The ends were cut back, 1 base at V and 6 bases at J, with 9 bases in the middle. The CDR3 is 14 amino acids.